Sequencing of this TCR beta chain was carried out in a study of shared clonotypes between healthy human individuals. The V end lost 1 base, the J end lost 6 bases, and 16 bases lay between the germline ends. From germline, CDR1 is MGHRA and CDR2 YSYEKL. The CDR3 loop spans 16 amino acids. Points on this clone: The antigen is unknown.

General study findings and limits: Sampling was confined to blood; repertoires within tissues likely differ.

Some clones are missing from TCRdb's copy, which holds only in-frame ones; the method was immunoSEQ multiplex PCR. The sample lists roughly 640,000 clones; about 74% were seen once. The sample taken for sequencing was memory CD4+ T cells sorted from blood. Subset in this sample: CD45RA-negative fraction. The chain carries TRBV4-1 and TRBJ2-1, with D perhaps TRBD2 (6 bases). This TCR came from a woman aged 25 to 39 in good health. The CDR3 reads CASSQAPSVWGNEQFF. CDR3 sequence (DNA): TGCGCCAGCAGCCAAGCCCCTAGCGTGTGGGGCAATGAGCAGTTCTTC.